The sequence of this T cell receptor beta chain was determined in a study of CD8 T cells in ankylosing spondylitis. Study-level results: A motif of eight highly homologous TCR beta variants was seen as apparently characteristic of ankylosing spondylitis blood.

In its sample, this clonotype was seen many times. Antigen specificity is unknown. It was by quantitative 5'-RACE with molecular barcodes that TCR beta libraries were made. Each CDR3 protein is one row after TCRdb ran MiXCR on the 5' RACE reads. The data show about 500,000 distinct CDR3 sequences, 5.3% seen once. The sample consisted of blood, either unsorted or a sorted T cell fraction (not recorded which). The sequence was obtained from a male donor with ankylosing spondylitis.

The CDR3 DNA is TGTGCCACCAGCAGAGCGTCACATAGGACAGGGGACCCCCTCCACTTT. This codes for CATSRASHRTGDPLHF. The chain employs TRBV15 and TRBJ1-6; 9 bases agree with TRBD1. The V and J ends lost 1 base and 13 bases, in that order; junction bases with no gene match: 11. The CDR3 runs 16 residues. Looked up from germline, CDR1 is LNHNV and CDR2 is YYDKDF (reference sequence).